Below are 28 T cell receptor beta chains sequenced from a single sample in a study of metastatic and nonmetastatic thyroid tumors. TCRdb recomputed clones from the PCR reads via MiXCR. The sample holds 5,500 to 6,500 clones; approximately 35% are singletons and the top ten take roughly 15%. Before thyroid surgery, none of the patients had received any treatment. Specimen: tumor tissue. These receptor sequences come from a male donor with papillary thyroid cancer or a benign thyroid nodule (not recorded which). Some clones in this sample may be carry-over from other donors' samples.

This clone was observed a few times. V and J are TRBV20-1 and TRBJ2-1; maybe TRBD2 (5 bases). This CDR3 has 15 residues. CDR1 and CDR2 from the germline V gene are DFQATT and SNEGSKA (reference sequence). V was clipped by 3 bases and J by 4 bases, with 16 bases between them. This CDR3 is CSAREVPARYNEQFF. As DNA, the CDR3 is TGCAGTGCTAGGGAGGTCCCGGCAAGGTACAATGAGCAGTTCTTC.

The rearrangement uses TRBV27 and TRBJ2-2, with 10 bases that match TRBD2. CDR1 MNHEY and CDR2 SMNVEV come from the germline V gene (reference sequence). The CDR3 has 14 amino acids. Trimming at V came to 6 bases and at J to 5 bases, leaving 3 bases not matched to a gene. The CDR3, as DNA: TGTGCCAGCAGAGGACTAGCGGAAACCGGGGAGCTGTTTTTT. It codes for CASRGLAETGELFF.

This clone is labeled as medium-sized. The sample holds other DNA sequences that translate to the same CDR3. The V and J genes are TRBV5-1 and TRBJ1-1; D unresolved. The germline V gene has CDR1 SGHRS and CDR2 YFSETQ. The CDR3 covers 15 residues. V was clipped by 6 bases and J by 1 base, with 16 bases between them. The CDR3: CASTMTASENTEAFF. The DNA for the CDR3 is TGCGCCAGCACCATGACGGCTAGCGAGAACACTGAAGCTTTCTTT.

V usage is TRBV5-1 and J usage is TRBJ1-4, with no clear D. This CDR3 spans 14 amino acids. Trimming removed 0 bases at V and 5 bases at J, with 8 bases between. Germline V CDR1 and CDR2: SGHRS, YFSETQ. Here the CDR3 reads CASSLDRPNEKLFF. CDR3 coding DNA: TGCGCCAGCAGCTTGGACAGACCGAATGAAAAACTGTTTTTT.

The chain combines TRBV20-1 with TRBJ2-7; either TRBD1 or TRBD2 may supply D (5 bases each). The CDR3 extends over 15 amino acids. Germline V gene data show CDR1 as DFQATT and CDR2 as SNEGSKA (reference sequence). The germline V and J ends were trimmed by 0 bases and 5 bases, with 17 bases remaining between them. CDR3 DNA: TGCAGTGCTAGAGATCCTCGGGGACCTCCTAACGAGCAGTACTTC. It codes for CSARDPRGPPNEQYF.

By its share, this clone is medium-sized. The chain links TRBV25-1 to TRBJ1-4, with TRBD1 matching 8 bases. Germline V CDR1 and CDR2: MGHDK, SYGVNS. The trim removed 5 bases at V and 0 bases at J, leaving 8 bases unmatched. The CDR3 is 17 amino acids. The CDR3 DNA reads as TGTGCCAGCAGTCAGGGGGCGACTCTGGCAACTAATGAAAAACTGTTTTTT. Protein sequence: CASSQGATLATNEKLFF.

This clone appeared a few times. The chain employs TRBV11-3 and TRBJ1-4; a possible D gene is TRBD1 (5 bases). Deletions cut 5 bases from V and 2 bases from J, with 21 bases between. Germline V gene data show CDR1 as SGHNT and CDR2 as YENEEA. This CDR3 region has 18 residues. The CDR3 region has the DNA TGTGCCAGCAGCCCGACAAAATCAGGGATAACTACTAATGAAAAACTGTTTTTT. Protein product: CASSPTKSGITTNEKLFF.

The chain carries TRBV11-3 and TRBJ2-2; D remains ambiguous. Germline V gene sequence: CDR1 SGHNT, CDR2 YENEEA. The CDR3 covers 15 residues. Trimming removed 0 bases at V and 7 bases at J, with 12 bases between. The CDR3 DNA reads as TGTGCCAGCAGCTTAGAGGGCTGGACGGTCGGGGAGCTGTTTTTT. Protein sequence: CASSLEGWTVGELFF.

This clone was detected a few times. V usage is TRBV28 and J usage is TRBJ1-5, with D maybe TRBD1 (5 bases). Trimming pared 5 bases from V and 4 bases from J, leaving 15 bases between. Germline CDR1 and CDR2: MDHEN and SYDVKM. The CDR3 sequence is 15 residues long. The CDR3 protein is CASSPRWAGNQPQHF. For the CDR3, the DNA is TGTGCCAGCAGTCCTCGATGGGCAGGGAATCAGCCCCAGCATTTT.

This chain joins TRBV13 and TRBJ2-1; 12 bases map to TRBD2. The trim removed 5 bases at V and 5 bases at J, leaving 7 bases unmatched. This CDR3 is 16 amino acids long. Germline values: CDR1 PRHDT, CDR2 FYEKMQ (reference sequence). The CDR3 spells CASSPWTSGTNNEQFF. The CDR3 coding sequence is TGTGCCAGCAGCCCCTGGACTAGCGGGACGAACAATGAGCAGTTCTTC.

For the CDR3, the DNA is TGTGCCAGCAGTCCCCGAGTGGGGGGATCCTACGAGCAGTACTTC. It encodes CASSPRVGGSYEQYF. This chain links TRBV6-1 with TRBJ2-7; TRBD2 might be the D (6 bases). The CDR3 spans 15 residues. Germline CDR1 reads MNHNS; CDR2 reads SASEGT. Trimming took 5 bases from V and 1 from J, leaving 15 bases between them.

For the CDR3, the DNA is TGTGCCAGCAGTTTCTTAGGACAGGGTGGTAATTCACCCCTCCACTTT. Its translation: CASSFLGQGGNSPLHF. The rearrangement uses TRBV28 and TRBJ1-6, with 8 bases fitting TRBD1. V gave up 3 bases and J gave up 6 bases; unmatched junction bases: 7. The CDR3 is made up of 16 amino acids. Germline CDR1 is MDHEN and CDR2 is SYDVKM.

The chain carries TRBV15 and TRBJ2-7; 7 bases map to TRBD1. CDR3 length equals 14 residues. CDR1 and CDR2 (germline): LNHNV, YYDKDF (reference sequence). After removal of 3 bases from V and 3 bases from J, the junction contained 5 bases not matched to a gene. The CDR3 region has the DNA TGTGCCACCAGCAGCCGACAGGGATACTACGAGCAGTACTTC. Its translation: CATSSRQGYYEQYF.

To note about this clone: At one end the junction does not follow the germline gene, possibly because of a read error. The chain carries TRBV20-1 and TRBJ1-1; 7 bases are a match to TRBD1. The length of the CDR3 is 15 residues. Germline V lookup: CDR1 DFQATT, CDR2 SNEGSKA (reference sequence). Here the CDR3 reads CSATLYRGSNTEAFF. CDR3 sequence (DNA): TGCAGTGCGACGCTCTACAGGGGAAGTAACACTGAAGCTTTCTTC.

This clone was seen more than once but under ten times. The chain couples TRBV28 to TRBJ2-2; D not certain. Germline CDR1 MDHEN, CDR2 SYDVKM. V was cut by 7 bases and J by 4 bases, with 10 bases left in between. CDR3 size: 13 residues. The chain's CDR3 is CASKHPGTGELFF. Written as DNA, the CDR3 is TGTGCCAGCAAACACCCCGGCACCGGGGAGCTGTTTTTT.

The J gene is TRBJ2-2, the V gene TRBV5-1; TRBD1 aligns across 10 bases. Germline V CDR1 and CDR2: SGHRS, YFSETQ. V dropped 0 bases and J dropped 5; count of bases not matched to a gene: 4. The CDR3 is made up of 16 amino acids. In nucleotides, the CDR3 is TGCGCCAGCAGCTTGGCCGGGACAGGGGAAACCGGGGAGCTGTTTTTT. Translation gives CASSLAGTGETGELFF.

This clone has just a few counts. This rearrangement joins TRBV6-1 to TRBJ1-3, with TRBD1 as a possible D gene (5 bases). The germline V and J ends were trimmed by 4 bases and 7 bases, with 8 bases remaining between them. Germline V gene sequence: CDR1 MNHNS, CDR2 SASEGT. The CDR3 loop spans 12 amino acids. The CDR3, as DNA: TGTGCCAGCAGTGCGGAGGGGAACACCATATATTTT. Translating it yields CASSAEGNTIYF.

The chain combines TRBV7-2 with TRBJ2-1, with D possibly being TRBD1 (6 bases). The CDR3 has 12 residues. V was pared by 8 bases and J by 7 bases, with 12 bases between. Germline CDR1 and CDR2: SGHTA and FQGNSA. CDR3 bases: TGTGCCAGCCGGGCAGGGGTAAATGAGCAGTTCTTC. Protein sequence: CASRAGVNEQFF.

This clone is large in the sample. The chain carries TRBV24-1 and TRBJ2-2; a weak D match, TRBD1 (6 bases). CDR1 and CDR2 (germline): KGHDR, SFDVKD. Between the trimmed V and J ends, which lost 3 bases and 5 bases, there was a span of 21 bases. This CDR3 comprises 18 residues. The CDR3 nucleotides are TGTGCCACCAGTGATGACCGGGACACCCGAGGCATTACCGGGGAGCTGTTTTTT. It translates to CATSDDRDTRGITGELFF.

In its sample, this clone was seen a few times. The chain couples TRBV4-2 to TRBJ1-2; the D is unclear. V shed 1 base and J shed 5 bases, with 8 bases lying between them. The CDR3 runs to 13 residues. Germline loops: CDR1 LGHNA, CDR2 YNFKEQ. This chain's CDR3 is CASSQGAWYGYTF. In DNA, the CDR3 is TGTGCCAGCAGCCAAGGGGCCTGGTATGGCTACACCTTC.

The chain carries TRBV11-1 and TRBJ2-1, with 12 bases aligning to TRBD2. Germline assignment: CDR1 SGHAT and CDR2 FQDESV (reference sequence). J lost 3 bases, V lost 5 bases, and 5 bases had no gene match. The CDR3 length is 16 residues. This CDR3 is CASSPRLAGDYNEQFF. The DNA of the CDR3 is TGTGCCAGCAGCCCCAGACTAGCGGGAGACTACAATGAGCAGTTCTTC.

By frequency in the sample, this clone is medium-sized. As DNA, the CDR3 is TGCGCCAGCAGCCAAGATGACAGGGAGGGGGACGAGCAGTACTTC. Translation gives CASSQDDREGDEQYF. The chain carries TRBV4-1 and TRBJ2-7, with D perhaps assigned TRBD1 or TRBD2 (7 bases each). V dropped 0 bases and J dropped 5 bases, with 14 bases sitting between them. Per the germline V gene, CDR1 is MGHRA and CDR2 is YSYEKL. The CDR3 contains 15 residues.

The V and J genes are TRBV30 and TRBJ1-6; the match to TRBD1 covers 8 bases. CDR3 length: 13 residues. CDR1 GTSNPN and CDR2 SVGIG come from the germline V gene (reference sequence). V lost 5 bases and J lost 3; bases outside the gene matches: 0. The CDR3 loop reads CAWGQGYNSPLHF. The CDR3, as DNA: TGTGCCTGGGGACAGGGCTATAATTCACCCCTCCACTTT.

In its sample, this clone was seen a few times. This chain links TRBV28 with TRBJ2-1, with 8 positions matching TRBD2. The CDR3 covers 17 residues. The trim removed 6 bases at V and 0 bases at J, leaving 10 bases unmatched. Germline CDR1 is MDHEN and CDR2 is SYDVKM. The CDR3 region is CASRDEVAGHSYNEQFF. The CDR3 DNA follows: TGTGCCAGCAGGGACGAGGTAGCGGGGCACTCCTACAATGAGCAGTTCTTC.

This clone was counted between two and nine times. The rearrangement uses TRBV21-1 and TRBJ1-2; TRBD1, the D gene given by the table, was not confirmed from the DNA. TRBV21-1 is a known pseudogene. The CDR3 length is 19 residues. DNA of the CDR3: TGTGCCAGCAGCGTCCTCCCGAGCGTAGGACAGGGCCCTAACTATGGCTACACCTTC. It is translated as CASSVLPSVGQGPNYGYTF.

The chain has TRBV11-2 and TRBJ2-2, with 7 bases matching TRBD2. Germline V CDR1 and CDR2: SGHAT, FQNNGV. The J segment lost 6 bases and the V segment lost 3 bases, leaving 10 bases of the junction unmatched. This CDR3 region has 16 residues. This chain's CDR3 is CASSFSVGGPAGELFF. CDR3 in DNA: TGTGCCAGCAGCTTCTCGGTGGGAGGGCCAGCCGGGGAGCTGTTTTTT. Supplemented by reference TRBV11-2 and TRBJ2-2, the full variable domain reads EAGVAQSPRYKIIEKRQSVAFWCNPISGHATLYWYQQILGQGPKLLIQFQNNGVVDDSQLPKDRFSAERLKGVDSTLKIQPAKLEDSAVYLCASSFSVGGPAGELFFGEGSRLTVL.

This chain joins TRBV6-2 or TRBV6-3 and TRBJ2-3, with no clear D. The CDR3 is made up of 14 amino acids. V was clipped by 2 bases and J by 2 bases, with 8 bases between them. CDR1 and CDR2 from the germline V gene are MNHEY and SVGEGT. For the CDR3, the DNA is TGTGCCAGCAGTTACCAAGAGCACACAGATACGCAGTATTTT. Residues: CASSYQEHTDTQYF.

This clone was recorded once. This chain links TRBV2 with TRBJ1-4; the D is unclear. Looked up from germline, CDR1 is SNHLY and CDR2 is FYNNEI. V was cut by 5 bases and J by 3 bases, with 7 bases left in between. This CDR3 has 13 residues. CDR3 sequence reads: CASSISPNEKLFF. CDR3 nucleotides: TGTGCCAGCAGTATCAGCCCTAATGAAAAACTGTTTTTT.